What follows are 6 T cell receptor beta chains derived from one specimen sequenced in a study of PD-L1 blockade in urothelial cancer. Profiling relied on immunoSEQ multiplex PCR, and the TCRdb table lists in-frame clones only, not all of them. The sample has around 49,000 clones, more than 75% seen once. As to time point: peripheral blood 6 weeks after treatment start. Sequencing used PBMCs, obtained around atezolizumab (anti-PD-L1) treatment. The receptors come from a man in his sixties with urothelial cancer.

The CDR3 here is CASSSSGTSGTDTQYF. In nucleotides, the CDR3 is TGTGCCAGCAGCTCCTCAGGGACTAGCGGCACAGATACGCAGTATTTT. This chain connects TRBV7-2 to TRBJ2-3; 10 bases match TRBD2. The CDR3 loop spans 16 amino acids. V lost 4 bases, J lost 1 base, and 5 bases stayed unmatched. Germline V lookup: CDR1 SGHTA, CDR2 FQGNSA.

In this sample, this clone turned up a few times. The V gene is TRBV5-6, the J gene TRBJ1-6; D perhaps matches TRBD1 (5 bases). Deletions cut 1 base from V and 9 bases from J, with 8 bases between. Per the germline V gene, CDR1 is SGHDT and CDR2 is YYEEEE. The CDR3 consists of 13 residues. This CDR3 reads CASSLMQGSPLHF. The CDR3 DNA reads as TGTGCCAGCAGCTTGATGCAGGGTTCACCCCTCCACTTT.

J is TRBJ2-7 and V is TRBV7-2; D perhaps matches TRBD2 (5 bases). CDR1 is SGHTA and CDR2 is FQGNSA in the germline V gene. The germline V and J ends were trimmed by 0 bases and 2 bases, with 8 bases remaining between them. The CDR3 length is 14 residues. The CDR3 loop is CASSLAGATYEQYF. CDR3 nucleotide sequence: TGTGCCAGCAGCTTAGCGGGAGCAACCTACGAGCAGTACTTC.

CDR3 region: CASRLAGVDTQYF. CDR3 coding DNA: TGTGCCAGCAGACTAGCGGGAGTGGATACGCAGTATTTT. J is TRBJ2-3 and V is TRBV19, with TRBD2 matching over 12 bases. This CDR3 has 13 residues. The J segment lost 6 bases and the V segment lost 9 bases, leaving 4 bases of the junction unmatched. Germline V gene data show CDR1 as LNHDA and CDR2 as SQIVND (reference sequence). Variable domain in full (rest from reference TRBV19 and TRBJ2-3): DGGITQSPKYLFRKEGQNVTLSCEQNLNHDAMYWYRQDPGQGLRLIYYSQIVNDFQKGDIAEGYSVSREKKESFPLTVTSAQKNPTAFYLCASRLAGVDTQYFGPGTRLTVL.

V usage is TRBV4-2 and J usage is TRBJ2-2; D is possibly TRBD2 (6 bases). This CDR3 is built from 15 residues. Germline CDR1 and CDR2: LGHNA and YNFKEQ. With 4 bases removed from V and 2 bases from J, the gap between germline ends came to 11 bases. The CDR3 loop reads CASSLRDFNTGELFF. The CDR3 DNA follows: TGTGCCAGCAGCCTCCGGGACTTCAACACCGGGGAGCTGTTTTTT.

The CDR3 DNA follows: TGCGCCAGCAGCCCTAATTCGGGGGGCCGCTACAATGAGCAGTTCTTC. Translated: CASSPNSGGRYNEQFF. This chain joins TRBV5-1 and TRBJ2-1; perhaps TRBD2 as D (7 bases). The V gene lost 4 bases and the J gene lost 3 bases, with 17 bases spanning the gap. Germline CDR1 and CDR2: SGHRS and YFSETQ. The CDR3 length is 16 residues.